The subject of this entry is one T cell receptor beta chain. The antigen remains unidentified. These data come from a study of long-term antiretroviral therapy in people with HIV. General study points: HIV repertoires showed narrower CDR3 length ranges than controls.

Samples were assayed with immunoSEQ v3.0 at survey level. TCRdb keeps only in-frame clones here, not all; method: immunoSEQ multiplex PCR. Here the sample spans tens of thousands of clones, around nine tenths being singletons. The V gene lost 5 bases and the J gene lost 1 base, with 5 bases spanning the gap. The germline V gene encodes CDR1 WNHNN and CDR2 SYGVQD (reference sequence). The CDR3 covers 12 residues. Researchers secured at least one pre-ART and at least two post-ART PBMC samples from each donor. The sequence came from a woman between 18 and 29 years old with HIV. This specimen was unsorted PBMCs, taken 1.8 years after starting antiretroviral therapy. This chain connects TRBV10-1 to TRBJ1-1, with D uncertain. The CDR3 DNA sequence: TGCGCCAGCAGTCGGGGGAACACTGAAGCTTTCTTT. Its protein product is CASSRGNTEAFF.